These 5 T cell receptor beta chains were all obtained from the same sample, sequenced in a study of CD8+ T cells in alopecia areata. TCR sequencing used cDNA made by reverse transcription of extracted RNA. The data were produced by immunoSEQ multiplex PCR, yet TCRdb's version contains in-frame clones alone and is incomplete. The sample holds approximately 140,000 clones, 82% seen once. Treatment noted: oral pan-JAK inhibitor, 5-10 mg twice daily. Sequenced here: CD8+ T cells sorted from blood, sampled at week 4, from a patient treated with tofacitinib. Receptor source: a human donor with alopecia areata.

The CDR3 sequence is CASSQSFGQGAGEQYF. The DNA for the CDR3 is TGCGCCAGCAGTCAATCTTTTGGACAGGGGGCTGGGGAGCAGTACTTC. The chain joins TRBV23-1 to TRBJ2-7, with 11 bases aligning to TRBD1. TRBV23-1 belongs to the ORF category, with a function that is uncertain. The ends lost 0 bases at V and 7 bases at J; junction bases unmatched: 8. The length of the CDR3 is 16 residues.

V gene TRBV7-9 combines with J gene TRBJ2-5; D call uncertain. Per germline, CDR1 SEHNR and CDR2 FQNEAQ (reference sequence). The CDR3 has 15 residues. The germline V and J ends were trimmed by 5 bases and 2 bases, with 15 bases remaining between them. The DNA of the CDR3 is TGTGCCAGCAGCCCGGCGTTGGCCCTACAAGAGACCCAGTACTTC. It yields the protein CASSPALALQETQYF.

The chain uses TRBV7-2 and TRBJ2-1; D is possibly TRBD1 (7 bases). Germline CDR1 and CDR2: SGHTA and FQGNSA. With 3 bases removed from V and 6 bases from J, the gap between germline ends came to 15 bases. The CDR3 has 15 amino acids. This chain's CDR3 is CASSFGGGLGNEQFF. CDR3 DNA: TGTGCCAGCAGCTTTGGAGGGGGCTTAGGCAATGAGCAGTTCTTC.

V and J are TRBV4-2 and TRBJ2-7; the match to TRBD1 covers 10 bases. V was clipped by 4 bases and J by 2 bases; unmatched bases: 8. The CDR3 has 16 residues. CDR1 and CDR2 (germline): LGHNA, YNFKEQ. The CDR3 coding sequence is TGTGCCAGCAGCCTGGAAGGGACAGGGGCAACCTACGAGCAGTACTTC. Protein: CASSLEGTGATYEQYF.

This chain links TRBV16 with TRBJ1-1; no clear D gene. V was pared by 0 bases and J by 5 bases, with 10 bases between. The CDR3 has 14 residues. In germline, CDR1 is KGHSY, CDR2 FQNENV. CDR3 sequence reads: CASSQSKGGTEAFF. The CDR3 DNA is TGTGCCAGCAGCCAATCGAAGGGAGGGACTGAAGCTTTCTTT. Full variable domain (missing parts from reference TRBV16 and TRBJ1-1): GEEVAQTPKHLVRGEGQKAKLYCAPIKGHSYVFWYQQVLKNEFKFLISFQNENVFDETGMPKERFSAKCLPNSPCSLEIQATKLEDSAVYFCASSQSKGGTEAFFGQGTRLTVV.